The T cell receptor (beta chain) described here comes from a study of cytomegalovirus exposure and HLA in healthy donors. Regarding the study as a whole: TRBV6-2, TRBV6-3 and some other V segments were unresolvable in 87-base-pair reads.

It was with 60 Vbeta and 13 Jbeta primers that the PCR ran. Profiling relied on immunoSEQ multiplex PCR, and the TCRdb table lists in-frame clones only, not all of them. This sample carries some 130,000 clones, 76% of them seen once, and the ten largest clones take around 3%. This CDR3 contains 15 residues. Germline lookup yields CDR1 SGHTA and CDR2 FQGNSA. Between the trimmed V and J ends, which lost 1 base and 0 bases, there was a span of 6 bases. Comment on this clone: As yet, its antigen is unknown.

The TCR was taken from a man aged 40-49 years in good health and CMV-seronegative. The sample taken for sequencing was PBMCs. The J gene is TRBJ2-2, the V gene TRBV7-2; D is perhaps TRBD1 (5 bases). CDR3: CASSLGGANTGELFF. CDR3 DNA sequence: TGTGCCAGCAGCTTAGGGGGCGCGAACACCGGGGAGCTGTTTTTT. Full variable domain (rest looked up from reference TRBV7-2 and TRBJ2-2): GAGVSQSPSNKVTEKGKDVELRCDPISGHTALYWYRQSLGQGLEFLIYFQGNSAPDKSGLPSDRFSAERTGGSVSTLTIQRTQQEDSAVYLCASSLGGANTGELFFGEGSRLTVL.